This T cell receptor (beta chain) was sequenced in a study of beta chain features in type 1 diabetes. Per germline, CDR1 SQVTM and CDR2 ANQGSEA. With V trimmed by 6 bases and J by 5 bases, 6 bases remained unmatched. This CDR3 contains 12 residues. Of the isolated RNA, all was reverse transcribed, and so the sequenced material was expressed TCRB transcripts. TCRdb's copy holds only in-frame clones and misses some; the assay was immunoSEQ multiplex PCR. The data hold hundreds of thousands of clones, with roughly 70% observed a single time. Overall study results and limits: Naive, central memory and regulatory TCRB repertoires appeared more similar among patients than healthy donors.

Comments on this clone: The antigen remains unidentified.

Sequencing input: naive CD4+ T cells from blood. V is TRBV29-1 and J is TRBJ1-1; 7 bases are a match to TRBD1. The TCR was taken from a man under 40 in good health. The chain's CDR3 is CSVQGEVTEAFF. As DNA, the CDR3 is TGCAGCGTCCAGGGGGAGGTTACTGAAGCTTTCTTT.